This T cell receptor beta chain stems from a study of T cell repertoires in cytomegalovirus infection. The study's findings and limits: The ex vivo response was dominated by HLA-C-restricted CMV-specific TCR beta clonotypes.

A single record per CDR3 protein comes from TCRdb applying MiXCR to the reads. The table includes fewer than 550,000 distinct CDR3 sequences, approximately 33% detected once. This clonotype was seen ten or more times. Its target is not known. Source material: PBMCs. This receptor was identified in a human donor in good health (CMV status not recorded). Some clones in this sample may be carry-over from other donors' samples.

The CDR3 region is CASRGNGISRYEKLFF. The CDR3 DNA is TGTGCCAGCAGAGGCAATGGTATCAGCCGATATGAAAAACTGTTTTTT. This chain uses TRBV7-2 with TRBJ1-4; D is undetermined. The ends were cut back, 6 bases at V and 6 bases at J, with 20 bases in the middle. The CDR3 totals 16 residues. Per germline, CDR1 SGHTA and CDR2 FQGNSA.